This T cell receptor (beta chain) is drawn from a study of spatial heterogeneity in lung cancer. Whole-study findings and limits: Mutation tallies in tumors tracked expanded intratumoral alpha and beta TCR counts.

In its sample, this clonotype was seen many times. The antigen is undetermined. Via MiXCR, TCRdb re-called the 5' RACE reads, giving one row per CDR3 protein. Seen here are 17,000 or so distinct CDR3 sequences, over 7% observed once, and the top ten hold under 25%. This sample's time point: sample taken at primary tumor resection. The TCR originated in a female donor with early-stage non-small cell lung cancer. The sample in question was lung tumor tissue, obtained at surgery.

In DNA form, the CDR3 reads TGTGCCAGCAGCGTAGAAGCATGGAACACTGAAGCTTTCTTT. Its translation is CASSVEAWNTEAFF. The rearrangement joins TRBV9 to TRBJ1-1, with D hard to call. The V gene lost 0 bases and the J gene lost 1 base, with 7 bases spanning the gap. This CDR3 has 14 residues. Germline loops: CDR1 SGDLS, CDR2 YYNGEE.